The rows below give T cell receptor beta chains drawn from one sample of a study of T-cell memory formation after mild COVID-19. Via MiXCR, TCRdb re-called the 5' RACE reads, giving one row per CDR3 protein. The profile shows 450,000 or so distinct CDR3 sequences, roughly 20% of them singletons. The sample consisted of PBMCs or a T cell subset sorted from them (not recorded which). Receptors were obtained from an adult woman who had mild COVID-19 (a few samples of this study predate the infection). Cell type and time point are not known. Each CDR3 is given with its conserved first and last residue. A D gene is named only where the DNA matches it firmly. The size entry is marked missing in some rows and otherwise reads once, few, many or a size class.

J gene | CDR3 length | clone size | D gene | V gene | CDR3 protein | CDR3 DNA
TRBJ1-1 | 13 | few | NA | TRBV25-1 | CASSTFGDTEAFF | TGTGCCAGCAGTACCTTTGGAGACACTGAAGCTTTCTTT
TRBJ2-3 | 16 | NA | NA | TRBV6-1 | CASSGTRQARRDTQYF | TGTGCCAGCAGTGGGACCCGACAGGCGCGGAGGGATACGCAGTATTTT
TRBJ2-7 | 14 | few | NA | TRBV6-1 | CASSAPTRDYEQYF | TGTGCCAGCAGTGCCCCGACTAGAGACTACGAGCAGTACTTC
TRBJ1-1 | 15 | NA | NA | TRBV19 | CASSILGGGVTEAFF | TGTGCCAGTAGTATATTGGGTGGGGGCGTCACTGAAGCTTTCTTT
TRBJ2-1 | 13 | few | TRBD1 | TRBV6-2/TRBV6-3 | CASSRSGGNEQFF | TGTGCCAGCAGTCGATCAGGGGGCAATGAGCAGTTCTTC
TRBJ1-6 | 15 | NA | NA | TRBV6-6 | CASSYSELDRSPLHF | TGTGCCAGCAGTTACTCGGAGTTAGATAGGTCACCCCTCCACTTT
TRBJ2-2 | 16 | few | TRBD1 | TRBV10-3 | CAISDKGQGITGELFF | TGTGCCATCAGTGATAAGGGACAGGGGATAACCGGGGAGCTGTTTTTT
TRBJ1-1 | 14 | NA | TRBD1 | TRBV5-4 | CASSGRDSNSEAFF | TGTGCCAGCAGCGGGCGGGACAGTAATTCTGAAGCTTTCTTT
TRBJ1-2 | 15 | NA | NA | TRBV5-1 | CASSLGDSGLDGYTF | TGCGCCAGCAGCTTGGGCGACAGCGGGTTGGATGGCTACACCTTC
TRBJ2-4 | 16 | few | NA | TRBV5-6 | CASSLDPGKSEDIQYF | TGTGCCAGCAGCTTGGATCCGGGGAAGTCGGAAGACATTCAGTACTTC
TRBJ2-3 | 15 | NA | TRBD2 | TRBV7-2 | CASSPSGRARDTQYF | TGTGCCAGCAGCCCTAGCGGGAGGGCCAGAGATACGCAGTATTTT
TRBJ1-4 | 16 | NA | NA | TRBV7-8 | CASSLRLPSYNEKLFF | TGTGCCAGCAGCTTACGGTTACCATCCTATAATGAAAAACTGTTTTTT
TRBJ2-7 | 13 | NA | NA | TRBV7-9 | CASSQTGAYEQYF | TGTGCCAGCAGCCAGACCGGGGCCTACGAGCAGTACTTC
TRBJ2-3 | 14 | NA | TRBD2 | TRBV20-1 | CSASQREYTDTQYF | TGCAGTGCTAGCCAGCGGGAGTACACAGATACGCAGTATTTT